Sequencing of this TCR beta chain was carried out in a study of T cell responses to AZD1222 COVID-19 vaccine. Study-wide points: Two AZD1222 administrations were followed by greater Spike-specific TCR breadth and depth. Repertoires were collected only later (after the peak T cell response had occurred).

Sequencing used immunoSEQ multiplex PCR; TCRdb keeps in-frame clones, though not all of them. The table has tens of thousands of clones, 80% seen once; the top ten hold approximately 22%. With regard to this clone: The antigen is not known.

This CDR3 contains 14 residues. Germline values: CDR1 LGHNT, CDR2 FRNRAP. Trimming took off 5 bases at V and 5 bases at J, with 13 bases between the two ends. This receptor was obtained from an adult in good health. The sample here was peripheral blood, taken on day 0 of AZD1222 vaccination. The gene calls are TRBV12-5 and TRBJ1-5; TRBD1 is a possible D gene (6 bases). The CDR3 region is CASGSGQLYQPQHF. CDR3 coding DNA: TGTGCTAGTGGTAGCGGACAGCTCTATCAGCCCCAGCATTTT.